These T cell receptor beta chains were read from a single sample in a study of T cells in Graves' hyperthyroidism and ophthalmopathy. Via MiXCR, TCRdb re-called the multiplex PCR reads, giving one row per CDR3 protein. Of fewer than 750,000 distinct CDR3 sequences in the sample, 14% to 15% were seen once. Sequencing was performed on blood. The origin of the receptors is a woman aged 40 to 55 with Graves' ophthalmopathy. Each CDR3 is given with its conserved first and last residue. D genes are given only for firm matches.

V: TRBV6-5
D: NA
J: TRBJ2-7
CDR3: CASSYKSSKFSPGEQYF

V: TRBV5-6
D: TRBD2
J: TRBJ2-2
CDR3: CASRTLSGNPGELFF

V: TRBV6-2/TRBV6-3
D: TRBD2
J: TRBJ2-7
CDR3: CASSYSGLAGGTDYEQYF

V: TRBV18
D: NA
J: TRBJ1-1
CDR3: CASSPGGSEAFF

V: TRBV20-1
D: TRBD2
J: TRBJ2-5
CDR3: CSAERGGSREETQYF

V: TRBV12-3/TRBV12-4
D: NA
J: TRBJ1-2
CDR3: CASSLRVLHYGYTF

V: TRBV28
D: NA
J: TRBJ2-7
CDR3: CASTRQLGPYEQYF

V: TRBV20-1
D: NA
J: TRBJ2-7
CDR3: CSARYNGQYF

V: TRBV3-1
D: NA
J: TRBJ1-1
CDR3: CASSQRDTEAFF

V: TRBV6-5
D: NA
J: TRBJ1-1
CDR3: CASSYPGRNTEAFF

V: TRBV6-2/TRBV6-3
D: NA
J: TRBJ2-6
CDR3: CASSYQGQPRGANVLTF